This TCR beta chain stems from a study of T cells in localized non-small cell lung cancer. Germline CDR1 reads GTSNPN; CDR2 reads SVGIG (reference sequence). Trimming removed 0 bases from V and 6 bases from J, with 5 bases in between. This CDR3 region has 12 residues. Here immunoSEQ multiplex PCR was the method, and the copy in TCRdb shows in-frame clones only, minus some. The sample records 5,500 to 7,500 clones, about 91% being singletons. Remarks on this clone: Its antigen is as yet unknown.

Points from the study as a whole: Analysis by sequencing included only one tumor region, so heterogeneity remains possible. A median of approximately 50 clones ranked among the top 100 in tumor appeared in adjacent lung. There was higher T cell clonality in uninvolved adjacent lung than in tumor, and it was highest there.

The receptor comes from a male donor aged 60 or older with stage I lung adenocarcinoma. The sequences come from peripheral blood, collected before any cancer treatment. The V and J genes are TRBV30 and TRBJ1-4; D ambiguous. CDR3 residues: CAWSVRDEKLFF. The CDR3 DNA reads TGTGCCTGGAGTGTACGGGATGAAAAACTGTTTTTT.